This T cell receptor (beta chain) was sequenced during a study of regulatory T cells in long-lasting Graves disease. General study findings and limits: Segments TRBV28, TRBJ1-2 and TRBJ2-5 showed preferential usage in persistent disease. Persistent Graves' patients showed less TCR diversity than newly diagnosed patients showed.

The sample's time point: newly diagnosed GD, antithyroid drugs for less than 3 months. Following extraction of RNA from PBMCs, that RNA was used to make the TCR library. CDR1 and CDR2 from the germline V gene are DFQATT and SNEGSKA (reference sequence). This CDR3 comprises 18 residues. V gave up 0 bases and J gave up 4 bases; unmatched junction bases: 9. This clonotype was detected only once. The antigen is undetermined. Sequencing libraries for TCR beta were prepared with iRepertoire HTBI primers and Arm-PCR of CDR3 regions. MiXCR, run by TCRdb on the multiplex PCR reads, gives a single entry per CDR3 protein. The repertoire holds about 500,000 distinct CDR3 sequences, with 15% to 20% as singletons. The same specimen was also included in a second study, on T cells in Graves' hyperthyroidism and ophthalmopathy. That report notes: Most clonotypes expanded in the thyroid (above 0.001) were also present in blood.

The V call is TRBV20-1, the J call TRBJ2-1; the match to TRBD2 covers 13 bases. This material consisted of peripheral blood mononuclear cells (PBMCs), taken at new diagnosis, from a patient treated with antithyroid drugs. This TCR was recovered from a man aged 40-49 years with Graves disease. The CDR3, as DNA: TGCAGTGCTAGAGATTTGGGGGGGACTAGCGGGGTTTACAATGAGCAGTTCTTC. Translation: CSARDLGGTSGVYNEQFF.